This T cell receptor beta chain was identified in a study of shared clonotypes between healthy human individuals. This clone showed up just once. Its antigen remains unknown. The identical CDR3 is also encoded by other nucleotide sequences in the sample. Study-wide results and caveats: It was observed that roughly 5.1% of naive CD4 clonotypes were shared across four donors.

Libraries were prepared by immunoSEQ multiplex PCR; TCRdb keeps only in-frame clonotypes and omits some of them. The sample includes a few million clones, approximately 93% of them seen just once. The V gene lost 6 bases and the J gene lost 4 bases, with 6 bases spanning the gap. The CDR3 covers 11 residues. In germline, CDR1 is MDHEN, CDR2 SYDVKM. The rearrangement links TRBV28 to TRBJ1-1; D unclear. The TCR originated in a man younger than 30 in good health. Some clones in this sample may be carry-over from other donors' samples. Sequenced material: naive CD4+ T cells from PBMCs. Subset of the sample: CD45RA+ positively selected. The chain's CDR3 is CASSSRTEAFF. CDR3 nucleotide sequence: TGTGCCAGCAGCTCCCGCACTGAAGCTTTCTTT.